The source of this TCR beta chain is a study of blood T cell repertoires in COVID-19. With 6 bases removed from V and 4 bases from J, the gap between germline ends came to 15 bases. The CDR3 spans 14 residues. Germline loops: CDR1 KGHSH, CDR2 LQKENI. Profiling relied on immunoSEQ multiplex PCR, and the TCRdb table lists in-frame clones only, not all of them. Of tens of thousands of clones listed, over 80% are singletons. Sequencing used peripheral blood. This clonotype was sampled from a man in his sixties with acute or convalescent COVID-19. This chain links TRBV18 with TRBJ1-1; D ambiguous. In DNA form, the CDR3 reads TGTGCCAGCTCCGTAAGGGTTGAGGGCACTGAAGCTTTCTTT. It codes for CASSVRVEGTEAFF. The full variable domain, its missing parts supplied by reference TRBV18 and TRBJ1-1, is NAGVMQNPRHLVRRRGQEARLRCSPMKGHSHVYWYRQLPEEGLKFMVYLQKENIIDESGMPKERFSAEFPKEGPSILRIQQVVRGDSAAYFCASSVRVEGTEAFFGQGTRLTVV.